This record looks at one T cell receptor (beta chain) sequence and its context. Its matching antigen is unknown. The V gene's germline CDR1 is MDHEN and CDR2 SYDVKM. CDR3 length equals 14 residues. The V and J ends lost 5 bases and 3 bases respectively, with 13 bases between them. The record originates from a study of shared clonotypes between healthy human individuals. Study conclusions and caveats: The study drew on few donors, limiting represented genetic and exposure-history diversity.

Only in-frame clones appear in the TCRdb table, and some are missing; sequencing was by immunoSEQ multiplex PCR. The table records about 490,000 clones, over 60% of them present only once. The V gene is TRBV28, the J gene TRBJ1-1; D perhaps matches TRBD1 (6 bases). The TCR sequence derives from a woman aged 40 to 50 in good health. Some clones in this sample may be carry-over from other donors' samples. Sequenced sample: PBMCs. The CDR3 region is CASSGDTGYTEAFF. CDR3 sequence (DNA): TGTGCCAGCAGTGGGGATACAGGGTACACTGAAGCTTTCTTT.